The 11 T cell receptor beta chains below were found in one sample sequenced in a study of blood T cells in healthy people across ages. Primers used in a second PCR of roughly 7 to 12 cycles were a sample-barcoded 5' primer and a J-beta primer mix. Using its own MiXCR run on the 5' RACE reads, TCRdb lists one record per CDR3 protein. In the table there are some 640,000 distinct CDR3 sequences, less than 35% of which are singletons. The sample was blood. The receptors come from a woman of 80 years or more in good health.

Concerning this clonotype itself: A much larger clone sits a single nucleotide away, making a read error possible. V is TRBV5-1 and J is TRBJ2-5, with TRBD1 matching over 9 bases. Germline V gene sequence: CDR1 SGHRS, CDR2 YFSETQ. The CDR3 loop spans 14 amino acids. J was trimmed by 11 bases and V by 5 bases; bases with no gene match: 13. The CDR3 is CASRRDRVPNEQYF. As DNA, the CDR3 is TGCGCCAGCAGGAGGGACAGGGTTCCCAATGAGCAGTACTTC.

In regard to this clonotype: Possible read error: a much larger clone is one base away. This rearrangement joins TRBV6-1 to TRBJ2-3; TRBD1 is a possible D gene (6 bases). The V and J ends lost 1 base and 3 bases respectively, with 14 bases between them. This CDR3 has 16 amino acids. Germline CDR1 MNHNS, CDR2 SASEGT. The DNA of the CDR3 is TGTGCCAGCAGTGAAGAGGACAGCCAGTGGACAGATACGCAGTATTTT. Its protein product is CASSEEDSQWTDTQYF.

Only a few counts were recorded for this clonotype. The rearrangement joins TRBV30 to TRBJ2-3; possibly TRBD1 for D (5 bases). The CDR3 consists of 14 residues. CDR1 GTSNPN and CDR2 SVGIG come from the germline V gene (reference sequence). The V end lost 7 bases, the J end lost 6 bases, and 20 bases lay between the germline ends. This chain's CDR3 is CAFQGIPKRDTQYF. The CDR3 nucleotides read TGTGCCTTCCAGGGCATACCAAAGAGGGATACGCAGTATTTT.

This rearrangement joins TRBV7-3 to TRBJ2-3; D possibly corresponds to TRBD2 (7 bases). V shed 5 bases and J shed 2 bases, with 17 bases lying between them. The germline gives CDR1 SGHTA, CDR2 FQGTGA. The CDR3 is 16 residues long. This CDR3 is CASSQGPGGVTDTQYF. The CDR3 DNA reads TGTGCCAGCAGCCAAGGGCCGGGGGGCGTCACAGATACGCAGTATTTT.

The chain recombines TRBV3-1 with TRBJ2-7; D gene ambiguous. V was clipped by 3 bases and J by 0 bases, with 12 bases between them. The germline V gene has CDR1 LGHDT and CDR2 YNNKEL (reference sequence). The CDR3 contains 15 residues. The CDR3 is CASSHLGRSSYEQYF. DNA of the CDR3: TGTGCCAGCAGCCATCTCGGTCGGAGCTCCTACGAGCAGTACTTC.

The V call is TRBV7-2, the J call TRBJ2-4; TRBD2 matches 7 bases. TRBJ2-5 matches the DNA end more closely, so the J call is doubtful. The CDR3 totals 15 residues. The germline V gene has CDR1 SGHTA and CDR2 FQGNSA. The CDR3 loop reads CASSHSGPTQETQYF. The CDR3 DNA follows: TGTGCCAGCAGCCATAGCGGGCCCACCCAAGAGACCCAGTACTTC.

This clonotype has ten or more counts. For the CDR3, the DNA is TGTGCCAGCAGCCCGGGGGGGACTAGCCAAAGTGAGCAGTTCTTC. This encodes CASSPGGTSQSEQFF. V usage is TRBV7-2 and J usage is TRBJ2-1, with TRBD2 matching over 9 bases. Germline loops: CDR1 SGHTA, CDR2 FQGNSA. Losses at the gene ends were 5 bases for V and 9 bases for J; bases not matched to a gene: 11. The CDR3 runs 15 residues. Complete variable domain (other parts from reference TRBV7-2 and TRBJ2-1): GAGVSQSPSNKVTEKGKDVELRCDPISGHTALYWYRQSLGQGLEFLIYFQGNSAPDKSGLPSDRFSAERTGGSVSTLTIQRTQQEDSAVYLCASSPGGTSQSEQFFGPGTRLTVL.

Turning to this clonotype: Being one base from a much bigger clone, this may be a read error. The chain uses TRBV7-8 and TRBJ2-7; TRBD1 matches at 7 bases. CDR1 is SGHVS and CDR2 is FQNEAQ in the germline V gene. The CDR3 consists of 12 residues. J was trimmed by 4 bases and V by 8 bases; bases with no gene match: 5. CDR3 nucleotides: TGTGCCAGCGGCAGGGGGTGGTACGAGCAGTACTTC. This gives the protein CASGRGWYEQYF.

The sample holds one count of this clonotype. Possible read error: a much larger clone is one base away. The chain employs TRBV25-1 and TRBJ2-1; weak D call: TRBD1 (6 bases). CDR3 length: 15 residues. Germline V CDR1 and CDR2: MGHDK, SYGVNS. V lost 6 bases and J lost 10, with 22 bases in between. CDR3 nucleotides: TGTGCCAGCAGGACAGGCTCCACCGCCCGGGGCGAGCAGTTCTTC. As protein: CASRTGSTARGEQFF. Looking up the rest from reference TRBV25-1 and TRBJ2-1 gives the full variable domain: EADIYQTPRYLVIGTGKKITLECSQTMGHDKMYWYQQDPGMELHLIHYSYGVNSTEKGDLSSESTVSRIRTEHFPLTLESARPSHTSQYLCASRTGSTARGEQFFGPGTRLTVL.

The V call is TRBV4-1, the J call TRBJ2-1; 10 positions match TRBD2. The germline gives CDR1 MGHRA, CDR2 YSYEKL. This CDR3 is built from 16 residues. V shed 2 bases, J shed 9 bases, and the junction held 10 bases outside the gene matches. CDR3 DNA sequence: TGCGCCAGCAGCCAACCTATAGCGGGGGGAGTAAGTGAGCAGTTCTTC. Translation: CASSQPIAGGVSEQFF.

This clonotype was observed many times. The chain uses TRBV20-1 and TRBJ2-1; 11 bases are a match to TRBD2. The ends lost 8 bases at V and 14 bases at J; junction bases unmatched: 14. Germline CDR1 and CDR2: DFQATT and SNEGSKA (reference sequence). The CDR3 is 13 amino acids. The CDR3 spells CSPRGSGGVVKFF. The CDR3 DNA follows: TGCAGTCCTCGGGGTAGCGGGGGGGTCGTTAAGTTCTTC.